A single sample is the source of the 28 T cell receptor beta chains below, sequenced in a study of tumor and adjacent non-tumor tissue in lung cancer (dated by TCRdb to the late 2010s). Bulk unsorted tissue served as the source for RNA extraction, and RNA quality was assessed using a NanoDrop ND-1000 and an Agilent 2100. Library method: multiplex PCR. For sequencing, an Illumina HiSeq 2500 was employed. TCRbeta libraries were built by three rounds of nested PCR using primers (Table S4), following protocols modified from ARM-PCR. Using fastp at Q25 and MiXCR, TCRdb reprocessed the public reads and kept productive beta chains. Records with the same CDR3 protein are collapsed into one entry carrying the most frequent genes and DNA. This sample gives around 210,000 distinct CDR3 sequences in total; roughly 70% of them show up just once. Approximately 26% of the sample rests with the top ten. The sample consisted of lung tumor tissue. The receptors here all came from a man between 60 and 75 years old with non-small cell lung cancer.

With regard to this clonotype: At one end, the junction sequence differs from germline, possibly due to a read error. The chain recombines TRBV20-1 with TRBJ2-5, with no clear D. Germline V gives CDR1 DFQATT, CDR2 SNEGSKA (reference sequence). The CDR3 totals 13 residues. CDR3 sequence (DNA): TGCAGTGCTAGAAATCCCAACCCAGAGACCCAGTATTTC. Protein sequence: CSARNPNPETQYF.

V and J are TRBV12-3 or TRBV12-4 and TRBJ1-1, with D maybe TRBD1 (6 bases). V was cut by 1 base and J by 5 bases, with 20 bases left in between. The CDR3 spans 17 residues. The CDR3 spells CASSLVRSTGPETEAFF. For the CDR3, the DNA is TGTGCCAGCAGTTTAGTTCGGTCGACAGGTCCGGAGACTGAAGCTTTCTTT.

This clonotype turned up a few times. The rearrangement joins TRBV6-1 to TRBJ1-6; D ambiguous. V gave up 3 bases and J gave up 10 bases, with 16 bases separating them. The CDR3 is 15 amino acids. Germline V gene data show CDR1 as MNHNS and CDR2 as SASEGT. CDR3 protein: CASSEGSIGKSPLHF. The CDR3 nucleotides read TGTGCCAGCAGTGAGGGGAGCATAGGGAAGTCACCCCTCCACTTT.

This clonotype was seen repeatedly, ten times or more. V gene TRBV4-1 combines with J gene TRBJ2-7; 9 bases align to TRBD1. This CDR3 comprises 15 residues. Trimming cost V 3 bases and J 4 bases; bases outside gene matches: 7. Germline V lookup: CDR1 MGHRA, CDR2 YSYEKL. The DNA of the CDR3 is TGCGCCAGCAGCCAGGCCGGGACAGGGAAGTACGAGCAGTACTTC. Amino acid sequence: CASSQAGTGKYEQYF.

Concerning this clonotype itself: Given the absence of the conserved phenylalanine or tryptophan at the CDR3 end, a read error is likely. The gene calls are TRBV6-6 and TRBJ2-7; no clear D gene. The CDR3 consists of 13 residues. CDR1 and CDR2 (germline): MNHNY, SVGAGI (reference sequence). The CDR3 coding sequence is TGTGCTAGCAGTTCCCAGGCCTCCTACGAGCAGTACCTC. This translates into CASSSQASYEQYL.

About this clonotype: The junction shows a germline mismatch at one end, possibly a read error. The rearrangement uses TRBV20-1 and TRBJ1-1, with D unclear. The germline V gene encodes CDR1 DFQATT and CDR2 SNEGSKA (reference sequence). This CDR3 has 16 residues. This chain's CDR3 is CNARELARIVNTEAFF. The CDR3 coding sequence is TGCAATGCTAGAGAATTGGCAAGGATAGTGAACACTGAAGCTTTCTTT.

Remarks on this clonotype: A much larger clone lies one base from this, so it may be a read error. The CDR3 is CASSPPRCEQYF. The CDR3 DNA sequence: TGTGCCAGCAGCCCACCCCGGTGCGAGCAGTACTTC. The chain has TRBV5-4 and TRBJ2-7; D gene unclear. Germline V gene data show CDR1 as SGHNT and CDR2 as YYREEE (reference sequence). This CDR3 has 12 amino acids. Trimming pared 4 bases from V and 6 bases from J, leaving 11 bases between.

V is TRBV20-1 and J is TRBJ1-5; a possible D gene is TRBD1 (5 bases). The V end was cut by 6 bases, the J end by 0 bases, with 18 bases between. Germline CDR1 is DFQATT and CDR2 is SNEGSKA (reference sequence). This CDR3 comprises 16 residues. CDR3 sequence: CSARAGRGYSNQPQHF. DNA of the CDR3: TGCAGTGCGAGGGCGGGAAGGGGTTATAGCAATCAGCCCCAGCATTTT.

As concerns this clonotype: The conserved closing phenylalanine or tryptophan is absent in this CDR3, likely reflecting a read error. The DNA is omitted, as the CDR3 cannot be located on it reliably, and the CDR3 follows TCRdb's listing. The chain carries TRBV6-5 and TRBJ1-2. Germline lookup yields CDR1 MNHEY and CDR2 SVGAGI. The CDR3 is 13 residues long, ends included. CDR3 sequence reads: CASSRIEGSGFTL.

This clonotype was found many times. The chain links TRBV4-1 to TRBJ2-7, with 14 bases aligning to TRBD2. The V and J ends lost 3 bases and 2 bases, in that order; junction bases with no gene match: 12. The CDR3 is 19 amino acids. In germline, CDR1 is MGHRA, CDR2 YSYEKL. This CDR3 is CASSHPPGLAGEGTYEQYF. CDR3 in DNA: TGCGCCAGCAGCCACCCTCCGGGACTAGCGGGAGAGGGGACCTACGAGCAGTACTTC.

In DNA, the CDR3 is TGCAGTGCTAGAAATCAGGCCGGTGCGCTCCCCGAGCAGTACTTC. This translates into CSARNQAGALPEQYF. The rearrangement joins TRBV20-1 to TRBJ2-7; D not certain. Per germline, CDR1 DFQATT and CDR2 SNEGSKA (reference sequence). The V and J ends lost 2 bases and 6 bases respectively, with 20 bases between them. The CDR3 contains 15 residues.

The rearrangement links TRBV11-2 to TRBJ2-5, with D possibly called TRBD1 or TRBD2 (5 bases each). The V end was cut by 7 bases, the J end by 5 bases, with 14 bases between. Germline V gives CDR1 SGHAT, CDR2 FQNNGV. The length of the CDR3 is 13 residues. The CDR3 region has the DNA TGTGCCAGCAACTCTATAGGGGAGGAGACCCAGTACTTC. The encoded protein is CASNSIGEETQYF.

With respect to this clonotype: A much larger clone lies one base from this, so it may be a read error. V gene TRBV10-2 combines with J gene TRBJ1-6; perhaps TRBD1 as D (6 bases). The CDR3 spans 15 residues. V dropped 3 bases and J dropped 10 bases, with 16 bases sitting between them. CDR1 and CDR2 from the germline V gene are WSHSY and SAAADI. The chain's CDR3 is CASSDSKGGASPLHF. Written as DNA, the CDR3 is TGCGCCAGCAGTGACTCGAAAGGGGGAGCCTCACCCCTCCACTTT.

This clonotype was observed a handful of times. The CDR3 reads CASSWAGGTDTQYF. In nucleotides, the CDR3 is TGTGCCAGCAGCTGGGCAGGGGGCACAGATACGCAGTATTTT. The chain combines TRBV7-8 with TRBJ2-3; possible D gene TRBD1, 6 bases. The germline V gene encodes CDR1 SGHVS and CDR2 FQNEAQ. This CDR3 has 14 residues. The germline V and J ends were trimmed by 4 bases and 1 base, with 9 bases remaining between them.

As for this clonotype: At one of its ends the junction is not consistent with the germline gene, which may arise from a read error. This chain joins TRBV6-1 and TRBJ1-5; TRBD1 matches at 8 bases. The germline CDR1 and CDR2 sequences are MNHNS and SASEGT. The length of the CDR3 is 15 residues. The CDR3 sequence: CASSPDRVGKQPQHF. CDR3 nucleotide sequence: TGCGCCAGCAGTCCGGACAGGGTAGGGAAACAGCCCCAGCATTTT.

This clonotype was detected many times. This chain links TRBV20-1 with TRBJ1-1; D ambiguous. The CDR3 sequence is 11 residues long. Per germline, CDR1 DFQATT and CDR2 SNEGSKA (reference sequence). The germline V and J ends were trimmed by 3 bases and 11 bases, with 13 bases remaining between them. The CDR3 region is CSASDLDWAFF. The CDR3 nucleotides are TGCAGTGCTAGTGACTTGGACTGGGCTTTCTTT.

Points on this clonotype: Relative to the germline gene, one junction end is altered; a read error may explain this. This chain uses TRBV13 with TRBJ1-2, with a tentative D call TRBD1 (6 bases). Germline CDR1 reads PRHDT; CDR2 reads FYEKMQ (reference sequence). The CDR3 is made up of 13 amino acids. As DNA, the CDR3 is TGTGCCAGCATCCGCGGACAGAACTATGTCTACACCTTC. This sequence encodes CASIRGQNYVYTF. Together with reference TRBV13 and TRBJ1-2, the CDR3 gives the full variable domain: AAGVIQSPRHLIKEKRETATLKCYPIPRHDTVYWYQQGPGQDPQFLISFYEKMQSDKGSIPDRFSAQQFSDYHSELNMSSLELGDSALYFCASIRGQNYVYTFGSGTRLTVV.

Worth noting for this clonotype: This clone may be a read error of a much larger clone one base away. CDR3 nucleotides: TGTGCCAGCAGTGAATTTCTGACAGGCCAGACTAACACTGAAACTTTCTTT. It translates to CASSEFLTGQTNTETFF. The chain couples TRBV6-1 to TRBJ1-1; D perhaps matches TRBD1 (6 bases). The V gene's germline CDR1 is MNHNS and CDR2 SASEGT. The CDR3 length is 17 residues.

The chain has TRBV20-1 and TRBJ1-5; D may be TRBD1 (6 bases). V gave up 2 bases and J gave up 8 bases, with 16 bases separating them. CDR1 and CDR2 from the germline V gene are DFQATT and SNEGSKA (reference sequence). This CDR3 comprises 14 residues. The CDR3 nucleotides read TGCAGTGCTAGAAAGGGTGGGGGCAACAAGCCCCAGCATTTT. Translating it yields CSARKGGGNKPQHF.

This clonotype is a singleton in its sample. Its ends do not fully match the called genes, so a read error is possible. The gene calls are TRBV11-3 and TRBJ1-1; 8 nucleotides line up with TRBD1. Germline V gives CDR1 SGHNT, CDR2 YENEEA. This CDR3 has 16 amino acids. The CDR3 reads CVSSLDGDRMNTEAFF. For the CDR3, the DNA is TGTGTCAGCAGCTTAGATGGGGACAGGATGAACACTGAAGCTTTCTTT.

On this clonotype itself: The conserved final phenylalanine or tryptophan is absent from the CDR3, which likely points to a read error. This chain links TRBV29-1 with TRBJ2-1; TRBD2 aligns across 14 bases. With V trimmed by 7 bases and J by 13 bases, 12 bases remained unmatched. The CDR3 sequence is 14 residues long. Germline V gene data show CDR1 as SQVTM and CDR2 as ANQGSEA. The CDR3 protein is CSAHPGTSGSRQFL. In DNA, the CDR3 is TGCAGCGCGCATCCGGGGACTAGCGGGAGTCGACAGTTCTTA.

Comments on this clonotype: A much larger clone lies a single base off, so this may be a read error. The chain couples TRBV20-1 to TRBJ2-1; 12 nucleotides agree with TRBD2. The CDR3 sequence is 14 residues long. V dropped 7 bases and J dropped 8; count of bases not matched to a gene: 9. The germline CDR1 and CDR2 sequences are DFQATT and SNEGSKA (reference sequence). Here the CDR3 DNA reads TGCAGTGTCCCTCTAGCGGGAGGGCTCGATGAGCAGTTCTTC. It is translated as CSVPLAGGLDEQFF.

The chain carries TRBV5-1 and TRBJ2-3, with 7 bases fitting TRBD1. This CDR3 comprises 16 residues. Losses at the gene ends were 0 bases for V and 5 bases for J; bases not matched to a gene: 9. Germline CDR1 SGHRS, CDR2 YFSETQ. The DNA for the CDR3 is TGCGCCAGCAGCTTGGAAGAGACAGGGCAACAAGATACGCAGTATTTT. It codes for CASSLEETGQQDTQYF.

Only one count was recorded for this clonotype. At one boundary the junction diverges from the germline segment, which might be a read error. The V call is TRBV3-1, the J call TRBJ2-7; D gene ambiguous. This CDR3 has 11 residues. Germline V CDR1 and CDR2: LGHDT, YNNKEL (reference sequence). Here the CDR3 DNA reads TGTGTCAGCAGCCAAGTCCACGAGCAGTACTTC. Translation: CVSSQVHEQYF.

About this clonotype itself: This could be a read error, since a much larger clone is one nucleotide away. This chain joins TRBV6-2 or TRBV6-3 and TRBJ1-1, with D possibly matching TRBD1 (5 bases). This CDR3 contains 15 residues. CDR1 MNHEY and CDR2 SVGEGT come from the germline V gene. Written as DNA, the CDR3 is TGTGTCAGCGGTAAGGGAGGCGGGGGTAGCGCTGAAGCTTTCTTT. It translates to CVSGKGGGGSAEAFF.

As regards this clonotype: It may be a read error: a sequence one base away is much more abundant. This rearrangement joins TRBV12-5 to TRBJ1-1, with TRBD1 identical over 7 bases. Germline V gene lookup returns CDR1 LGHNT and CDR2 FRNRAP. This CDR3 contains 16 residues. CDR3 loop: CASGPGTASLNTKAFF. In DNA, the CDR3 is TGTGCTAGTGGTCCCGGGACAGCAAGTTTGAACACTAAAGCTTTCTTT.

The V call is TRBV5-1, the J call TRBJ2-2, with unresolved D. The CDR3 is 14 amino acids. Trimming left V 4 bases short and J 3 bases short, with 10 bases between. From germline, CDR1 is SGHRS and CDR2 YFSETQ. The CDR3 is CASSRDTYTGELFF. DNA for the CDR3: TGCGCCAGCAGCCGCGACACCTACACCGGGGAGCTGTTTTTT.

The rearrangement links TRBV24-1 to TRBJ2-7, with D perhaps TRBD1 or TRBD2 (5 bases each). In germline, CDR1 is KGHDR, CDR2 SFDVKD. CDR3 length: 14 amino acids. The CDR3 coding sequence is TGTGCTACCGATGCCGGGGCCTGGGACTACGAGCAGTACTTC. Translation gives CATDAGAWDYEQYF.